This T cell receptor (beta chain) was captured by sequencing in a study of blood T cell repertoires in COVID-19. Study-level information: Collection of acute and convalescent COVID-19 samples took place in the United States, Italy and Spain.

Authors' methods: By means of reference gene primer amplification, nucleated cell counts were estimated. Method: immunoSEQ multiplex PCR; TCRdb's copy keeps in-frame clones and lacks some. V, J and clone size reflect that table, while D and trimming were determined from the DNA. This table has under 250,000 clones, about 85% appearing once. The clonotype was recovered from a man between 25 and 39 years old who had recovered from COVID-19. The sample taken for sequencing was peripheral blood.

DNA of the CDR3: TGTGCCAGCAGCCAAGAACAGAATTCACCCCTCCACTTT. Translating gives CASSQEQNSPLHF. The rearrangement links TRBV3-1 (or the pseudogene TRBV3-2) to TRBJ1-6; D gene unclear. V was pared by 0 bases and J by 7 bases, with 4 bases between. This CDR3 spans 13 amino acids. Germline V lookup: CDR1 LGHDT, CDR2 YNNKEL (reference sequence).